Listed below are T cell receptor beta chains from one sample, sequenced in a study of blood T cell repertoires in COVID-19. Sequencing was performed with immunoSEQ multiplex PCR; in TCRdb, only in-frame clones are kept and a portion is missing. The sample records around 300,000 clones, 88% being singletons. Sequencing was performed on peripheral blood. The receptors were gathered from a woman younger than 45 with COVID-19, enrolled during active disease. Each CDR3 is given with its conserved first and last residue. A D gene is named only where the DNA matches it firmly. Clone size is given for some rows only: seen once, a few or many times, or a class if the clone is expanded.

d_gene	abundance	v_gene	j_gene	CDR3nt	CDR3aa
.	.	TRBV28	TRBJ1-2	TGTGCCAGCAGCGATCACATAGGGGGCTATGGCTACACCTTC	CASSDHIGGYGYTF
.	.	TRBV6-5	TRBJ2-6	TGTGCCAGCAGTCTATCTGGGGCCAACGTCCTGACTTTC	CASSLSGANVLTF
.	.	TRBV5-4	TRBJ2-1	TGTGCCAGCAGCTTGCGTAGCTCCTACAATGAGCAGTTCTTC	CASSLRSSYNEQFF
.	.	TRBV7-2	TRBJ2-3	TGTGCCAGCAGCTTAGATCCCATCCAAGCGAAGCTGGATACGCAGTATTTT	CASSLDPIQAKLDTQYF
.	.	TRBV25-1	TRBJ1-2	TGTGCCAGCAGTGAATCGGGGGGACGCGGCTACACCTTC	CASSESGGRGYTF
TRBD1	few	TRBV2	TRBJ1-1	TGTGCCAACGCAGATCGGACAGGGGGCAGGGCGGTGGTGAACACTGAAGCTTTCTTT	CANADRTGGRAVVNTEAFF
TRBD1	.	TRBV19	TRBJ1-1	TGTGCCAGTAGTACTACAGGGGACACTGAAGCTTTCTTT	CASSTTGDTEAFF
.	once	TRBV19	TRBJ1-2	TGTGCCAGTAGTATAGCAGGGATTAACTATGGCTACACCTTC	CASSIAGINYGYTF
TRBD1	.	TRBV2	TRBJ2-7	TGTGCCAGCAACGGACAGGGGATCATCTACGAGCAGTACTTC	CASNGQGIIYEQYF
TRBD1	.	TRBV3-1/TRBV3-2	TRBJ2-1	TGTGCCAGCAGCCTCCGGGACAGGGGGTCGGCATACAATGAGCAGTTCTTC	CASSLRDRGSAYNEQFF
.	.	TRBV7-2	TRBJ1-1	TGTGCCAGCAGCTTAAGACGAGGGAACACTGAAGCTTTCTTT	CASSLRRGNTEAFF
.	.	TRBV5-8	TRBJ2-3	TGTGCCAGCAGCTTGACAAGCGGCCGCACAGATACGCAGTATTTT	CASSLTSGRTDTQYF
TRBD1	.	TRBV2	TRBJ1-3	TGTGCCAGCATCGGTTGGGGACAGTTCGGAAACACCATATATTTT	CASIGWGQFGNTIYF
TRBD1	.	TRBV18	TRBJ1-6	TGTGCCAGCTCAACAGGGGTCCTGAATTCACCCCTCCACTTT	CASSTGVLNSPLHF
.	.	TRBV2	TRBJ2-7	TGTGCCAGCAGCAGGACAGTAGGGGAGCAGTACTTC	CASSRTVGEQYF
.	.	TRBV28	TRBJ1-1	TGTGCCAGCAGTTCCCCCAGGGGAGGGGCGAACACTGAAGCTTTCTTT	CASSSPRGGANTEAFF
TRBD1	.	TRBV5-6	TRBJ1-4	TGTGCCAGCAGCCCCAGGACAGGTTTGGGAGAAAAACTGTTTTTT	CASSPRTGLGEKLFF
.	many	TRBV10-3	TRBJ1-6	TGTGCCATCAGTGGTCCGGGACAAGGGAATTCACCCCTCCACTTT	CAISGPGQGNSPLHF
TRBD1	once	TRBV6-5	TRBJ2-6	TGTGCCAGCAGCCTAGACAGGGCTGGGGCCAACGTCCTGACTTTC	CASSLDRAGANVLTF
.	.	TRBV21-1	TRBJ2-3	TGTGCCAGCAGCAAAGCGCGCAGGGATACGCAGTATTTT	CASSKARRDTQYF